This paragraph covers one TCR beta chain sequence. This clone was counted only a few times. Its antigen remains undetermined. No per-base quality is available; no much larger clone lies one base away. The cohort consisted of 600 to 750 healthy bone marrow donors. At the time of sampling, all cohort members were nominally healthy, though unrecorded immune exposures were likely present. The donor tested CMV seropositive, placing the donor among the 289 seropositive members of the cohort. Each donor provided a peripheral blood sample, and peripheral blood mononuclear cells were used for TCR beta sequencing. The Qiagen DNeasy Blood Extraction Kit was used to extract genomic DNA from the blood cell samples. The library was produced with the immunoSEQ multiplex PCR assay. For the multiplex PCR, a mixture combining 60 forward primers for TCR Vbeta segments and 13 reverse primers for TCR Jbeta segments was used. Amplification of the CDR3 region of rearranged TCR beta genes was performed with a multiplex PCR assay on genomic DNA. Amplified TCR beta libraries were sequenced as 87-base-pair reads on the Illumina HiSeq System. The source study handled its data this way. A later analysis tallied approximately 87 million unique TCR beta chains across the approximately 670 repertoires, and approximately 12 million of those chains were shared by two or more donors. Raw reads were error-corrected and collapsed into unique sequences by a nearest-neighbor algorithm in which closely related sequences were merged to remove PCR and sequencing errors. To assign V, D and J gene segments, CDR3 sequences were aligned to IMGT reference sequences. Each retained sequence needed at least a six-nucleotide match to both a V gene segment and a J gene segment. A rearrangement counted as productive if the CDR3 had no stop codons and remained in frame with V and J, and every other rearrangement counted as non-productive. Following IMGT convention, CDR3 was defined as the stretch from the second conserved V-encoded cysteine up to the conserved J-encoded phenylalanine. In an earlier analysis of more than 550 of the donors, sequences lacking an unambiguous match to a single V gene segment were excluded. An earlier analysis of a few hundred of the donors called V segments functional above 56.7% productive rearrangements and segregating when the between-donor standard deviation exceeded 5%. A statistical classification framework was built to diagnose cytomegalovirus status from the catalog of TCR beta chain sequences. V and J gene assignment, in a later analysis, came from comparing TCR nucleotide sequences with IMGT/GENE-DB human TR gene sequences. The TCRdist pipeline was used in a later analysis to assign CDR3 sequences and most-parsimonious VDJ recombination scenarios. In a later analysis, every TCR beta chain was defined by the combination of its CDR3 amino acid sequence and its V-gene family, and reads without a unique V-gene family were dropped. As a way to deal with suspected cross-contamination and a sequencing artifact, a later analysis dropped 500 to 700 nucleotide sequences that were highly shared and had low generation probability. In a later analysis, a clonal expansion index was calculated for each public chain from normalized within-repertoire ranks of inferred template counts. In a later analysis, generation probabilities were computed with a VDJ recombination model fitted to out-of-frame rearrangements, and the resulting probabilities were checked against IGoR. In a later analysis, TCR-TCR, TCR-HLA and TCR-CMV co-occurrence was scored with hypergeometric tests, and a repertoire-size bias correction was applied to TCR pairs. A later analysis estimated false discovery rates by permuting HLA or CMV assignments 20 times. In a later analysis, co-occurring TCRs were grouped with DBSCAN, and TCRdist sequence similarity was added when clustering was performed within HLA-allele-positive subsets. Repertoires with fewer than 30,000 or more than 120,000 public chains were left out of co-occurrence clustering, as were roughly five repertoires with anomalous nucleotide sharing. Not all clones reach the TCRdb copy of this immuneACCESS table, which keeps in-frame sequences only. Checked studies attribute under half of the gap to unresolved V genes and leave the rest unexplained. The V and J calls and clone size are taken from that table; D and trimming were inferred from the DNA. This sample lists about 190,000 clones; approximately 82% were detected once. Roughly 10% of the sample is taken by the ten largest.

The source of the sample is a study of cytomegalovirus exposure and HLA in healthy donors (dated by TCRdb to 2015 to 2018). A note on the overall study: According to an earlier analysis of a few hundred of the donors, some 180 million T cells yielded 90 million to 130 million unique TCR beta sequences and about 300 Gb of sequence data. An early release that covered roughly 600 HLA-typed donors contained around 300 gigabases of sequencing data and tens of millions of unique TCR sequences. Among the 398 genotyped donors, around 79% belonged to the genetic ancestry cluster associated with self-reported Caucasian donors. The study aimed to test whether cataloging public T cell receptors could reveal signatures of past pathogen exposure. Using immunosequencing, the study profiled T cell repertoires from around 670 subjects and related those repertoires to cytomegalovirus serostatus. A separate validation cohort of approximately 120 different subjects was used in addition to the roughly 720-subject first cohort. To predict cytomegalovirus infection status, the study brought together high-throughput TCR immunosequencing, statistical association of individual TCRs with disease status, and machine learning. To study patterns of TCR occurrence, a later analysis re-analyzed previously published TCR beta repertoires from under 750 donors and added high-resolution HLA genotyping. In the later analysis, no new phenotypic data were used to find candidate immune exposures; instead, reliance was placed on TCR beta sequences and their occurrence across donors. In an earlier analysis of 500 to 650 of the donors, high-throughput TCR beta sequencing was used to judge whether each TCR beta V gene segment behaved as functional or pseudogenic. Donor age, sex, ethnicity and CMV serostatus were compiled alongside the repertoire data. In a later genetic analysis, genome-wide SNP genotypes for about three fifths of the roughly 670 donors were used, and that subset was treated as a discovery cohort. Every repertoire in the discovery cohort had been generated on one and the same sequencing platform. HLA typing covered class I and class II loci at four-digit resolution. Typing coverage varied by locus: 629-630 donors for A, B, C, DRB1 and DQB1; around 560 for DQA1; 606 for DPA1; some 470 for DPB1. A few DR-DQ haplotypes were handled as single units for association and clustering because linkage in the cohort was strong. On average, approximately 250,000 unique TCR beta nucleotide sequences were sequenced per donor among about 400 genotyped donors of the cohort, with roughly a sixth of those sequences being non-productive.

Study-wide findings and limitations: The cohort was sequenced for TCR beta chains only, and without alpha or paired-chain data the features that could be detected were limited. In vitro tests confirmed that a few of the cytomegalovirus-associated TCR beta chains recognize cytomegalovirus antigens. Broadly in line with IMGT annotations, most TCR beta V segments showed up in productive rearrangements about 87% or about 30% of the time in an earlier analysis of some 590 of the donors. The classifier was reported to diagnose cytomegalovirus status with high specificity and sensitivity in both the original and validation cohorts. A total of 150 to 200 TCR beta chains were listed by the study as associated with cytomegalovirus. According to a later analysis, most CMV-associated TCR beta chains appeared to be HLA-restricted, and the HLA associations seemed to be driven largely by CMV exposure. In a later analysis, HLA-associated TCR beta chains were found to be more clonally expanded and to have lower generation probabilities than equally common non-associated chains. Correlated functional status among segregating V segments might reflect linkage disequilibrium, but an unknown experimental factor could not be ruled out. Several of the top co-occurrence clusters appeared to be linked to parvovirus B19, influenza, CMV and Epstein-Barr virus, according to a later analysis. A further reported finding was that TCR beta sequences accurately predicted the HLA-A and HLA-B alleles for most subjects in the first cohort. Fewer than 20 rarely observed V segments, including chromosome 9 orphons, were excluded from the earlier analysis of several hundred of the donors because counts were too low. In a later genetic analysis, a missense DCLRE1C variant was associated with V-gene and J-gene trimming of TCR beta chains, and the association was replicated in an independent cohort. Some IMGT-functional V segments, including TRBV6-2 and TRBV6-3, could not be distinguished by the 87-base-pair reads and were therefore excluded. For the cohort, immune exposure information was limited to CMV serostatus. The presence/absence analyses assumed that sequencing depth was roughly uniform across donors, and that assumption may not be true. Most TCR sequences were observed very rarely across donors, whereas some public TCRs were present in many individuals. A later analysis found that TCR association rates varied across HLA loci, with DRB1 alleles showing the most associated TCRs and HLA-C alleles the fewest. Assigning TCR associations to individual alleles was difficult when HLA alleles, especially DR and DQ, strongly co-occurred. At a false discovery rate of 0.05, a later analysis linked roughly 17,000 TCR beta sequences to specific HLA alleles. The authors suggested that the approach could potentially be generalized to other disease states and immunological phenotypes. HLA typing was unavailable for some donors at each locus, so association tests used only the typed subset. Compared with the roughly 700-donor mean, donors in an Asian-associated ancestry cluster had fewer N-insertions in productive TCRs, according to a later genetic analysis. The sequencing pipeline was judged likely to have produced a cluster of highly shared sequence variants as a technical artifact.

V trim: 6 bases; J trim: 3 bases; unmatched bases: 7. Measured from the cysteine to the phenylalanine, the CDR3 is 14 residues long. CDR3 DNA is the only sequence kept; it has 42 bases, read in frame from the first base. CDR1 MRHNA and CDR2 SNTAGT are derived from the germline V gene. Sequenced material: PBMCs. The rearrangement joined TRBV6-4 to TRBJ2-7, and 8 junctional nucleotides match TRBD2. The clonotype originates from a woman in her fifties or sixties in good health and CMV-seropositive. CDR3 loop: CASSVGGVNYEQYF. The nucleotide sequence reads TGTGCCAGCAGCGTCGGGGGGGTTAACTACGAGCAGTACTTC.